The 17 T cell receptor beta chains below come from one sample, sequenced in a study of blood T cell repertoires in COVID-19. Assay: immunoSEQ multiplex PCR; the TCRdb copy retains only in-frame clones and omits some. The sample lists around 80,000 clones, 80% occurring once. Sequencing was performed on peripheral blood. These receptors came from a woman in her 70s with acute or convalescent COVID-19.

The chain couples TRBV2 to TRBJ1-5, with a possible D match to TRBD1 (6 bases). Germline V gene data show CDR1 as SNHLY and CDR2 as FYNNEI. This CDR3 has 14 residues. Trimming stripped 3 bases from V and 3 bases from J, with 9 bases between. The CDR3 region is CASSEAGDNQPQHF. In DNA form, the CDR3 reads TGTGCCAGCAGTGAGGCAGGGGACAATCAGCCCCAGCATTTT.

The V call is TRBV6-6, the J call TRBJ1-2; 8 bases line up with TRBD1. Germline V lookup: CDR1 MNHNY, CDR2 SVGAGI (reference sequence). V lost 7 bases to trimming and J lost 4 bases; unmatched junction nucleotides: 11. The CDR3 spans 15 residues. The CDR3 sequence is CASTNLGQGGYGYTF. The CDR3 DNA follows: TGTGCCAGCACCAACCTTGGACAGGGCGGCTATGGCTACACCTTC.

V gene TRBV7-9 combines with J gene TRBJ2-1; D possibly corresponds to TRBD1 (5 bases). Between the trimmed V and J ends, which lost 5 bases and 6 bases, there was a span of 8 bases. The CDR3 has 12 amino acids. Germline CDR1 SEHNR, CDR2 FQNEAQ (reference sequence). The CDR3 here is CASSTDSNEQFF. CDR3 nucleotide sequence: TGTGCCAGCAGCACCGACAGCAATGAGCAGTTCTTC.

J is TRBJ1-4 and V is TRBV9, with TRBD1 matching over 7 bases. With V trimmed by 3 bases and J by 8 bases, 4 bases remained unmatched. CDR3 length: 13 amino acids. Germline lookup yields CDR1 SGDLS and CDR2 YYNGEE. The CDR3 nucleotides are TGTGCCAGCAGCGGAGGAGGGGGCGAAAAACTGTTTTTT. The encoded protein is CASSGGGGEKLFF.

This chain links TRBV24-1 with TRBJ1-2; 7 bases agree with TRBD1. With V trimmed by 9 bases and J by 6 bases, 9 bases remained unmatched. This CDR3 has 13 amino acids. Per germline, CDR1 KGHDR and CDR2 SFDVKD. CDR3 coding DNA: TGTGCCACCTCCTCCGGGACAGAGAATGGCTACACCTTC. It yields the protein CATSSGTENGYTF.

The chain uses TRBV7-9 and TRBJ2-7; D possibly corresponds to TRBD1 (6 bases). Germline CDR1 reads SEHNR; CDR2 reads FQNEAQ (reference sequence). Trimming shortened V by 4 bases and J by 4 bases, and 14 bases separated the two germline ends. The CDR3 runs 14 residues. The chain's CDR3 is CASSSAGARYEQYF. CDR3 sequence (DNA): TGTGCCAGCAGCTCGGCAGGGGCCCGATACGAGCAGTACTTC.

The chain employs TRBV5-3 and TRBJ2-3; 8 bases match TRBD1. TRBV5-3 is assigned to the ORF class and has an uncertain function. Losses at the gene ends were 5 bases for V and 0 bases for J; bases not matched to a gene: 5. The CDR3 is made up of 15 amino acids. The CDR3 nucleotides are TGTGCCAGAAGGTGGACAGGGCCCAGCACAGATACGCAGTATTTT. Amino acid sequence: CARRWTGPSTDTQYF.

The chain uses TRBV5-1 and TRBJ2-1, with unresolved D. The CDR3 has 12 amino acids. CDR1 is SGHRS and CDR2 is YFSETQ in the germline V gene. Trimming pared 0 bases from V and 9 bases from J, leaving 7 bases between. The CDR3 DNA follows: TGCGCCAGCAGCTTGGCCTCCGGTGAGCAGTTCTTC. Amino acid sequence: CASSLASGEQFF.

This rearrangement joins TRBV11-3 to TRBJ2-2, with D uncertain. Germline V gene data show CDR1 as SGHNT and CDR2 as YENEEA. The CDR3 contains 14 residues. Trimming removed 4 bases at V and 1 base at J, with 7 bases between. The DNA of the CDR3 is TGTGCCAGCAGCTCGTACAGGAACACCGGGGAGCTGTTTTTT. It codes for CASSSYRNTGELFF. Full variable domain (remainder filled in from reference TRBV11-3 and TRBJ2-2): EAGVVQSPRYKIIEKKQPVAFWCNPISGHNTLYWYLQNLGQGPELLIRYENEEAVDDSQLPKDRFSAERLKGVDSTLKIQPAELGDSAVYLCASSSYRNTGELFFGEGSRLTVL.

Note on this clone: One junction end does not reproduce the germline sequence, and a read error may be involved. V usage is TRBV7-9 and J usage is TRBJ1-2; D gene uncertain. The CDR3 runs 8 residues. Germline CDR1 reads SEHNR; CDR2 reads FQNEAQ (reference sequence). CDR3 DNA: TGTGCCAGCAGCTACAACGCCTGG. Amino acids: CASSYNAW.

Judged by abundance, this clone is medium-sized. CDR3 DNA: TGTGCCAGTAGTGCTGAGGGTTGGCAAGAGACCCAGTACTTC. Protein: CASSAEGWQETQYF. V usage is TRBV19 and J usage is TRBJ2-5; tentatively, D is TRBD2 (5 bases). Trimming left V 5 bases short and J 2 bases short, with 12 bases between. Per the germline V gene, CDR1 is LNHDA and CDR2 is SQIVND (reference sequence). CDR3 length: 14 residues. Drawing the rest from reference TRBV19 and TRBJ2-5, the complete variable domain is DGGITQSPKYLFRKEGQNVTLSCEQNLNHDAMYWYRQDPGQGLRLIYYSQIVNDFQKGDIAEGYSVSREKKESFPLTVTSAQKNPTAFYLCASSAEGWQETQYFGPGTRLLVL.

The chain employs TRBV30 and TRBJ1-5; D possibly corresponds to TRBD1 (5 bases). Per germline, CDR1 GTSNPN and CDR2 SVGIG (reference sequence). V lost 5 bases and J 4 bases, leaving 15 bases between the germline ends. The CDR3 totals 14 residues. The CDR3 sequence: CAWERGEVNQPQHF. CDR3 sequence (DNA): TGTGCCTGGGAGAGAGGGGAGGTAAATCAGCCCCAGCATTTT.

The chain carries TRBV11-2 and TRBJ2-5; TRBD2 agrees at 13 bases. Germline V gene lookup returns CDR1 SGHAT and CDR2 FQNNGV. V gave up 5 bases and J gave up 2 bases; unmatched junction bases: 5. The CDR3 extends over 16 amino acids. CDR3 in amino acids: CASSHTSGGGQETQYF. The DNA for the CDR3 is TGTGCCAGCAGCCATACTAGCGGGGGGGGACAAGAGACCCAGTACTTC.

On this clone: Within the sample, other DNA sequences also encode this same CDR3. V is TRBV6-5 and J is TRBJ1-2; perhaps TRBD1 as D (6 bases). The germline gives CDR1 MNHEY, CDR2 SVGAGI. Trimming cost V 3 bases and J 8 bases, with 7 bases left between them. This CDR3 has 11 residues. This chain's CDR3 is CASSYGGGYTF. The CDR3 DNA follows: TGTGCCAGCAGTTATGGGGGCGGCTACACCTTC.

The chain has TRBV6-6 and TRBJ2-5, with a tentative D call TRBD1 (5 bases). The V end lost 10 bases, the J end lost 5 bases, and 11 bases lay between the germline ends. Per the germline V gene, CDR1 is MNHNY and CDR2 is SVGAGI (reference sequence). This CDR3 is 11 amino acids long. The CDR3 region is CATTSGETQYF. CDR3 coding DNA: TGTGCCACCACCTCAGGGGAGACCCAGTACTTC.

The chain joins TRBV14 to TRBJ2-1; D is perhaps TRBD2 (6 bases). Trimming stripped 0 bases from V and 3 bases from J, with 6 bases between. CDR3 length equals 14 residues. CDR1 and CDR2 from the germline V gene are SGHDN and FVKESK. CDR3 sequence: CASSQEDYYNEQFF. The CDR3 nucleotides are TGTGCCAGCAGCCAAGAGGACTACTACAATGAGCAGTTCTTC.

The gene calls are TRBV7-9 and TRBJ1-1, with 7 bases fitting TRBD1. With V trimmed by 4 bases and J by 7 bases, 9 bases remained unmatched. CDR3 length: 14 residues. Looked up from germline, CDR1 is SEHNR and CDR2 is FQNEAQ (reference sequence). The CDR3 DNA reads TGTGCCAGCAGCTCCCGGGACAGATCGTTTGAAGCTTTCTTT. As protein: CASSSRDRSFEAFF.